This T cell receptor beta chain was retrieved from a study of T-cell reconstitution after alpha-beta-depleted transplantation in children. The study's findings and limits: Two months or so post-transplant, alpha-beta T cells reportedly derived from several hundred expanded graft clones. The high TCRbeta diversity at day 60 in some patients came from surviving recipient T cells and thymic progenitors. Counts and diversity of T cells one year after transplant came mostly from newly produced T cells.

Researchers prepared the TCRbeta library using unique molecular identifiers, the study reports. TCRdb analysed the PCR reads with MiXCR anew, one entry per CDR3 protein. The sample has about 200,000 distinct CDR3 sequences; approximately 6.8% are singletons. CDR1 and CDR2 (germline): SGHRS, YFSETQ. Deletions cut 2 bases from V and 6 bases from J, with 17 bases between. This CDR3 region has 16 residues. This clonotype was seen at least ten times. Its specificity is not known. The chain carries TRBV5-1 and TRBJ2-2; the D gene could be TRBD1 or TRBD2 (5 bases each). The input for sequencing was PBMCs, taken before TCRalphabeta/CD19-depleted stem cell transplant. The source of this sequence is a girl less than two years old with combined immunodeficiency, due to receive a stem cell transplant. This chain's CDR3 is CASSFLTGPQAGELFF. In nucleotides, the CDR3 is TGCGCCAGCAGCTTCCTTACGGGGCCTCAAGCCGGGGAGCTGTTTTTT.